This is a list of T cell receptor beta chains from one sample in a study of shared clonotypes between healthy human individuals. Sequenced by immunoSEQ multiplex PCR; TCRdb stores in-frame clones only, minus some. The table shows approximately 940,000 clones, with roughly 72% occurring only once. Specimen: memory CD4+ T cells sorted from blood. The receptor source for this set is a man aged 18 to 30 in good health. CDR3s include the opening cysteine and the closing phenylalanine or tryptophan. Each record gives: clone size, V gene, D gene, J gene, CDR3 DNA, CDR3 protein. A D gene is named only where the DNA matches it firmly. Size tells how often a clone was seen (once, few, many) or the class of an expanded clone, and some rows leave it out.

>once|TRBV11-2|NA|TRBJ1-4
TGTGCCAGCAGCTTAGATGGGGGGGCGACTGAAAAACTGTTTTTT
CASSLDGGATEKLFF
>NA|TRBV6-5|NA|TRBJ2-3
TGTGCCAGCAGTACCCCCCGAGACGGCACAGATACGCAGTATTTT
CASSTPRDGTDTQYF
>NA|TRBV5-1|NA|TRBJ2-4
TGCGCCAGCAGCCCCGCGGTGGGAAACATTCAGTACTTC
CASSPAVGNIQYF
>NA|TRBV7-2|NA|TRBJ2-1
TGTGCCAGCAGCCCCAACTTAAACGAGCAGTTCTTC
CASSPNLNEQFF
>NA|TRBV5-4|NA|TRBJ2-2
TGTGCCAGCAGCAGGGACTTACCTAACACCGGGGAGCTGTTTTTT
CASSRDLPNTGELFF
>NA|TRBV6-1|NA|TRBJ1-5
TGTGCCAGCAGTGACAGGGTCGGGGGAACTAATAGCAATCAGCCCCAGCATTTT
CASSDRVGGTNSNQPQHF
>NA|TRBV6-4|NA|TRBJ2-1
TGTGCCAGCAGTCCAAACCCCAGCTCCTACAATGAGCAGTTCTTC
CASSPNPSSYNEQFF
>NA|TRBV11-2|NA|TRBJ2-7
TGTGCCAGCAGCCTTCGGGACGAGCAGTACTTC
CASSLRDEQYF
>NA|TRBV7-9|NA|TRBJ2-3
TGTGCCAGCAGCATGGACAGATTCCGCACAGATACGCAGTATTTT
CASSMDRFRTDTQYF
>NA|TRBV7-3|TRBD2|TRBJ2-3
TGTGCCAGCAGCTCGAGCGGGGGCGTTAGCACAGATACGCAGTATTTT
CASSSSGGVSTDTQYF
>NA|TRBV4-1|TRBD2|TRBJ2-1
TGCGCCAGCAGCACTAGCGGGAGGAACTACAATGAGCAGTTCTTC
CASSTSGRNYNEQFF
>once|TRBV7-8|NA|TRBJ2-5
TGTGCCAGCAGCTTAGCTGGGACTTACCAAGAGACCCAGTACTTC
CASSLAGTYQETQYF
>NA|TRBV6-5|NA|TRBJ2-4
TGTGCCAGCAGTCGGACTGAAAACATTCAGTACTTC
CASSRTENIQYF
>NA|TRBV19|TRBD1|TRBJ1-4
TGTGCCACAACGTCCGAGACAGGGGTGTTTTCTAATGAAAAACTGTTTTTT
CATTSETGVFSNEKLFF
>many|TRBV28|NA|TRBJ1-5
TGTGCCAGCAGTCTTAGGTTCGGCGCCTCAGGGCCCCAGCATTTT
CASSLRFGASGPQHF
>NA|TRBV6-1|TRBD1|TRBJ2-5
TGTGCCAGCAGGAGAGTGACAGGGTACCAAGAGACCCAGTACTTC
CASRRVTGYQETQYF
>NA|TRBV7-9|NA|TRBJ1-2
TGTGCCAGCAGCGTGACTACAGGGCTAATCTATGGCTACACCTTC
CASSVTTGLIYGYTF
>NA|TRBV5-8|TRBD1|TRBJ1-1
TGTGCCAGCAGCCAAAACAGGGGGACTGAAGCTTTCTTT
CASSQNRGTEAFF
>NA|TRBV25-1|TRBD1|TRBJ1-6
TGTGCCAGCAGGACAGGGGGATTGGGCTCACCCCTCCACTTT
CASRTGGLGSPLHF
>NA|TRBV2|TRBD1|TRBJ1-1
TGTGCCAGCAATACCGGGACAGGGAGGGTGAACACTGAAGCTTTCTTT
CASNTGTGRVNTEAFF
>NA|TRBV7-2|NA|TRBJ2-5
TGTGCCAGCAGCTTAGGCGAGGAGACCCAGTACTTC
CASSLGEETQYF
>NA|TRBV28|NA|TRBJ2-7
TGTGCCAGCAGCCGCTACGAGCAGTACTTC
CASSRYEQYF